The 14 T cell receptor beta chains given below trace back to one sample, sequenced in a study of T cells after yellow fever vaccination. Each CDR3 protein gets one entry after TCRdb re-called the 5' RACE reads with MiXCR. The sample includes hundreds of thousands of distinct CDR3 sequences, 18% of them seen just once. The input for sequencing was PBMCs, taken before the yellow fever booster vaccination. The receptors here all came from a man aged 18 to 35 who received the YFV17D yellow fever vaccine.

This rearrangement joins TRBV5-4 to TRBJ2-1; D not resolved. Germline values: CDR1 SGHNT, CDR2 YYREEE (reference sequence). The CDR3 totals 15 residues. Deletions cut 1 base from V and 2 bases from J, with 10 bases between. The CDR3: CASSLQGVTYNEQFF. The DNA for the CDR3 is TGTGCCAGCAGCTTGCAAGGCGTGACCTACAATGAGCAGTTCTTC.

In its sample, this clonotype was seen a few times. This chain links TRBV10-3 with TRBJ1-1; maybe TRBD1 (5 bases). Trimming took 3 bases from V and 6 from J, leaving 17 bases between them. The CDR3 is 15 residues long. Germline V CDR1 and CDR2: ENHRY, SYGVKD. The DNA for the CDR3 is TGTGCCATCAGTGACCAGGGTCCTATTGTAGCTGAAGCTTTCTTT. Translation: CAISDQGPIVAEAFF.

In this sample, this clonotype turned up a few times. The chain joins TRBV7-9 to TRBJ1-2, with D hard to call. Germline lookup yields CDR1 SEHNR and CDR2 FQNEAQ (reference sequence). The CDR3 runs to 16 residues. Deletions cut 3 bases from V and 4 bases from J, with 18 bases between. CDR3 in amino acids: CASSFRADNFRYGYTF. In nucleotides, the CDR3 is TGTGCCAGCAGCTTCCGGGCCGATAACTTCCGCTATGGCTACACCTTC.

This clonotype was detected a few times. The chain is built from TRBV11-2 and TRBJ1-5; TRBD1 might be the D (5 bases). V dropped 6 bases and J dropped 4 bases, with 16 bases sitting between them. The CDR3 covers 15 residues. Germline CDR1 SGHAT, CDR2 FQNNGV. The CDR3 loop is CASSLGGARNQPQHF. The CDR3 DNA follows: TGTGCCAGCAGTTTGGGGGGAGCACGAAATCAGCCCCAGCATTTT.

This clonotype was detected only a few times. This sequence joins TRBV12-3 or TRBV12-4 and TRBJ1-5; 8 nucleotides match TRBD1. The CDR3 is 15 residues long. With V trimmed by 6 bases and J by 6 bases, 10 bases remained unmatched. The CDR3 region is CASSQTTGARQPQHF. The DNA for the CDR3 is TGTGCCAGCAGCCAGACGACAGGGGCGCGTCAGCCCCAGCATTTT.

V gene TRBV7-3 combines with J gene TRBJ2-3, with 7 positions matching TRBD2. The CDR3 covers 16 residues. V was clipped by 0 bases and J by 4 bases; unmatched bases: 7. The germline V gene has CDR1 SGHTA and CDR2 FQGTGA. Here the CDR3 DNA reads TGTGCCAGCAGCTTAACTCTAGCGGTGGACCCAGATACGCAGTATTTT. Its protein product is CASSLTLAVDPDTQYF.

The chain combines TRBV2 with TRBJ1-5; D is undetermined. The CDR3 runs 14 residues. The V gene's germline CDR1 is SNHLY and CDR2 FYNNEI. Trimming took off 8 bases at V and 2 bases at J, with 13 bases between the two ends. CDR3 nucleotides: TGTGCCAGCGAGAAGGGAGCCCGCAATCAGCCCCAGCATTTT. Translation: CASEKGARNQPQHF.

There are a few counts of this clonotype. CDR3 sequence reads: CASSLAGQYEQYF. The CDR3 DNA sequence: TGCGCCAGCAGCTTGGCCGGACAGTACGAGCAGTACTTC. This chain links TRBV5-1 with TRBJ2-7; weak D call: TRBD1 (6 bases). Germline V CDR1 and CDR2: SGHRS, YFSETQ. Trimming removed 0 bases from V and 4 bases from J, with 8 bases in between. CDR3 length: 13 residues.

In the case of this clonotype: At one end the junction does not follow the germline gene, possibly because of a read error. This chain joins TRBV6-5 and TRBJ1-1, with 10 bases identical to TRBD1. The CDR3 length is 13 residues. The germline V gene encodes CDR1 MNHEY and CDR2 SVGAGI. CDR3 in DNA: TGTGCCAGCAGTTACGACAGGGGGCAGCCCATGATCTTT. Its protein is CASSYDRGQPMIF.

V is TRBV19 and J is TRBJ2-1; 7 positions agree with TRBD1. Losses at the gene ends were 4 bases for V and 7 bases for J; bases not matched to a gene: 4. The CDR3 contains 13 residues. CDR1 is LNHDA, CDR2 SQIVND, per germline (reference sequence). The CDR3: CASSRVGQNEQFF. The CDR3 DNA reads TGTGCCAGTAGTAGGGTGGGACAGAATGAGCAGTTCTTC.

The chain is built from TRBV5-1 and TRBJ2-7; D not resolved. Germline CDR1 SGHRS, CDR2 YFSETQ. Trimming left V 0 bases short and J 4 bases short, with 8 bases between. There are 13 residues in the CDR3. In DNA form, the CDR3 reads TGCGCCAGCAGCTTGGTAGGATTTTACGAGCAGTACTTC. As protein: CASSLVGFYEQYF.

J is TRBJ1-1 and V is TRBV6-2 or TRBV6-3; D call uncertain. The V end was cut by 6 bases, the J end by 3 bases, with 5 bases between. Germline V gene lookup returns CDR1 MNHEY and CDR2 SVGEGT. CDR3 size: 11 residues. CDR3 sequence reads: CASRTYTEAFF. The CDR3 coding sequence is TGTGCCAGCAGAACCTACACTGAAGCTTTCTTT.

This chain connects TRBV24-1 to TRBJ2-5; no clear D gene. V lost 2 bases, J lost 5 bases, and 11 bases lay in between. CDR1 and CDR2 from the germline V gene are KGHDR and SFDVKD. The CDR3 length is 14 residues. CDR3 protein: CATSDYQDGETQYF. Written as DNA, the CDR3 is TGTGCCACCAGTGATTACCAGGACGGGGAGACCCAGTACTTC.

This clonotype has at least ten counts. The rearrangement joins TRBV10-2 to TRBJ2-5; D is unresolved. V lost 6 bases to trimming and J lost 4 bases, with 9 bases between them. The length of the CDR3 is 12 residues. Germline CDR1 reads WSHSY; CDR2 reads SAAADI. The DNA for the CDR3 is TGCGCCAGCAGCCCCGCGCTAGAGACCCAGTACTTC. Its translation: CASSPALETQYF.